Sequencing of this T cell receptor (beta chain) was carried out in a study of CD8 T cells in ankylosing spondylitis. General observations from the study: Past studies reported some motif variants in reactive arthritis synovial fluid and blood. From matched ankylosing spondylitis synovial fluid, disease-linked clones were reportedly recovered at significantly enriched levels. Apparently characteristic of ankylosing spondylitis blood was a TCR beta motif (eight highly homologous variants).

V shed 6 bases and J 0 bases; nucleotides not matched to a gene: 4. This CDR3 has 16 residues. The germline V gene has CDR1 MGHDK and CDR2 SYGVNS. Details on this clonotype: Its antigen is still unknown.

Libraries for TCR beta were made by quantitative 5'-RACE with molecular barcodes. TCRdb independently ran MiXCR on the 5' RACE reads; one entry per CDR3 protein. The data contain about 360,000 distinct CDR3 sequences, 20% to 25% of them singletons. This chain connects TRBV25-1 to TRBJ2-6, with 8 bases fitting TRBD2. Sequencing was performed on blood, either unsorted or a sorted T cell fraction (not recorded which). The sequence was collected from a male donor with ankylosing spondylitis or in good health (not recorded which). Written as DNA, the CDR3 is TGTGCCAGCAGGAGCGGGGGAGGCTCTGGGGCCAACGTCCTGACTTTC. Translating gives CASRSGGGSGANVLTF.